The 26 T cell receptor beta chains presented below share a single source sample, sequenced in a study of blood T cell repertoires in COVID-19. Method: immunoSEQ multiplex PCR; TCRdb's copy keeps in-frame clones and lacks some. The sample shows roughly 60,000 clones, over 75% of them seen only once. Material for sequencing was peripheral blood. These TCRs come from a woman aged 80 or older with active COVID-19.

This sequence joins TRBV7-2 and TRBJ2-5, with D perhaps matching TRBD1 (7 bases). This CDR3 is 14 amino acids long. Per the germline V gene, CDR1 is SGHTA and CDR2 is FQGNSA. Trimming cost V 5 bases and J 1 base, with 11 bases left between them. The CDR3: CASSAGQLQETQYF. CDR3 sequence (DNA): TGTGCCAGCAGCGCGGGACAGCTCCAAGAGACCCAGTACTTC.

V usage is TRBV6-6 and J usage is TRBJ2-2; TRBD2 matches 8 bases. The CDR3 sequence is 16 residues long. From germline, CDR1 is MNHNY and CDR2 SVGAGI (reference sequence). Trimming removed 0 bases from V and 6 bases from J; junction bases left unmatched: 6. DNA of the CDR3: TGTGCCAGCAGTTACTCGGCTAGCGGGTTCGCCGGGGAGCTGTTTTTT. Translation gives CASSYSASGFAGELFF.

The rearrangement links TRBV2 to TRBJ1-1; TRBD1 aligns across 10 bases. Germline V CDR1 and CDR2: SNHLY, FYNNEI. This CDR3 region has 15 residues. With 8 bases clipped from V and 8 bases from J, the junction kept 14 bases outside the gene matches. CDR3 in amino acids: CASGGQGTTKGEAFF. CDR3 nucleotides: TGTGCCAGCGGGGGACAGGGGACCACTAAAGGAGAAGCTTTCTTT.

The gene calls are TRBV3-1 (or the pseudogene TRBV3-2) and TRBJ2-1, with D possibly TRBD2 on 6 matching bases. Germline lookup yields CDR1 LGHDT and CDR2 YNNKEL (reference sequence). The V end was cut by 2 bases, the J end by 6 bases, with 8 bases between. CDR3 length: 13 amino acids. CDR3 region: CASSQSGGNEQFF. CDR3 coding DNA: TGTGCCAGCAGCCAATCCGGGGGCAATGAGCAGTTCTTC.

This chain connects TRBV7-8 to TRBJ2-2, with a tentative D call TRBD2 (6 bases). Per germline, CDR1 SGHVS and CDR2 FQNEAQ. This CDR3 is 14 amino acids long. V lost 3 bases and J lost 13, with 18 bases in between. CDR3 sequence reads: CASSFLDGGLGLFF. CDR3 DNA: TGTGCCAGCAGCTTTCTAGACGGGGGATTGGGGCTGTTTTTT.

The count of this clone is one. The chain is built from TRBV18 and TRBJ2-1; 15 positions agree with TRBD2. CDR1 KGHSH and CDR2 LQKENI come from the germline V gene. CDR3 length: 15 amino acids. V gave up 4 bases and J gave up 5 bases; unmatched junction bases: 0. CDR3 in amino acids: CASSRTSGGDNEQFF. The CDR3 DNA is TGTGCCAGCTCACGGACTAGCGGGGGGGACAATGAGCAGTTCTTC.

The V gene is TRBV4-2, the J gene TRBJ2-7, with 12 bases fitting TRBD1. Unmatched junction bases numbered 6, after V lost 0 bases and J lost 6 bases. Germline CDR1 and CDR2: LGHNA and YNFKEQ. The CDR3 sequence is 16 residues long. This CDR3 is CASSQEDGTGGFEQYF. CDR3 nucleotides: TGTGCCAGCAGCCAAGAGGATGGGACAGGGGGCTTCGAGCAGTACTTC.

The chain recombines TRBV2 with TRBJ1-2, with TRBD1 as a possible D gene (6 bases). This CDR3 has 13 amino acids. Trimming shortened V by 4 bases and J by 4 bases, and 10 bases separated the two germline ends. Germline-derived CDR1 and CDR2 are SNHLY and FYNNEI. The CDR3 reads CASSGGGGYGYTF. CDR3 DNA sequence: TGTGCCAGCAGTGGGGGGGGCGGCTATGGCTACACCTTC.

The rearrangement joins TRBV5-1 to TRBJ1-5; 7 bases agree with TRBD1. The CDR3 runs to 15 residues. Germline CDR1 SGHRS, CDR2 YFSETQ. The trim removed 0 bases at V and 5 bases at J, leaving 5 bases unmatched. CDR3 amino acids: CASSLEGGRDQPQHF. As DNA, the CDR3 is TGCGCCAGCAGCTTGGAAGGGGGCAGGGATCAGCCCCAGCATTTT.

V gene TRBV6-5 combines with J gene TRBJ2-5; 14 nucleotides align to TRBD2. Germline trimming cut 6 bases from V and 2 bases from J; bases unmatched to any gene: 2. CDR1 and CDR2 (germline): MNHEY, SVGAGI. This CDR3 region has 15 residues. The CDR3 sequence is CASSRTSGGQETQYF. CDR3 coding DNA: TGTGCCAGCAGCCGGACTAGCGGGGGGCAAGAGACCCAGTACTTC.

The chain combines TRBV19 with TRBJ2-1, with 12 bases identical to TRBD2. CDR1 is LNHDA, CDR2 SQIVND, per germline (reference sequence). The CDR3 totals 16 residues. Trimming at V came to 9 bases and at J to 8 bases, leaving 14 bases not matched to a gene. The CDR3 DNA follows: TGTGCCAGCGGCAGGGCTAGCGGGAGGGTTGGTGATGAGCAGTTCTTC. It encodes CASGRASGRVGDEQFF.

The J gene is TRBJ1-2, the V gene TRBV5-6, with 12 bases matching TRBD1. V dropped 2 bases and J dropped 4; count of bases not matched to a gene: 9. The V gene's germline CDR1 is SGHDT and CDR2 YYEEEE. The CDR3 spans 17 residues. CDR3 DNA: TGTGCCAGCAGCTTTTCTCCCGGGACAGGGGGCATCTATGGCTACACCTTC. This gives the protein CASSFSPGTGGIYGYTF.

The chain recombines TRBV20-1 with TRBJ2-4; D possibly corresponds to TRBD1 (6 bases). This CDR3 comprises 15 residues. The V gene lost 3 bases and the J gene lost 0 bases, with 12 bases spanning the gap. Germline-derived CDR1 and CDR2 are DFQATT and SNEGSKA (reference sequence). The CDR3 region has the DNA TGCAGTGCTAGTTCAGGGGCGCAAGCCAAAAACATTCAGTACTTC. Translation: CSASSGAQAKNIQYF.

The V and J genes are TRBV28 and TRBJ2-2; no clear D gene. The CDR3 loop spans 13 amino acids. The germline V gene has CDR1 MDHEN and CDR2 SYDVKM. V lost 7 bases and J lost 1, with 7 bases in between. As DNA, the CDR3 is TGTGCCAGCAACCCCGGGAACACCGGGGAGCTGTTTTTT. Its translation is CASNPGNTGELFF.

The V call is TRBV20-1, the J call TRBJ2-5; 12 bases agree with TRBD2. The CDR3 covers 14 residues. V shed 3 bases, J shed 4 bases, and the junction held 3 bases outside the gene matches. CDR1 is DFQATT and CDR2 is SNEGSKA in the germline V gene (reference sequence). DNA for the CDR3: TGCAGTGCTAGTCGACTAGCGGGGGCAGAGACCCAGTACTTC. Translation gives CSASRLAGAETQYF.

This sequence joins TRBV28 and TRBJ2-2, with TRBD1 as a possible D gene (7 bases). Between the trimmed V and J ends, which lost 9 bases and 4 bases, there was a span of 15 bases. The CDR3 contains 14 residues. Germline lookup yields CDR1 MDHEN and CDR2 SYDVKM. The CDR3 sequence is CASGTVGGTGELFF. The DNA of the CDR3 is TGTGCCAGTGGGACAGTGGGGGGCACCGGGGAGCTGTTTTTT.

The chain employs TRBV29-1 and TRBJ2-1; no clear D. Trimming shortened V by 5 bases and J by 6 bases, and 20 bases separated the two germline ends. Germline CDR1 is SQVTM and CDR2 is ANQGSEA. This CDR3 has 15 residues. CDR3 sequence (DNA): TGCAGCGTTCTCGGTGCGGTCCCTGGAACCAATGAGCAGTTCTTC. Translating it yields CSVLGAVPGTNEQFF.

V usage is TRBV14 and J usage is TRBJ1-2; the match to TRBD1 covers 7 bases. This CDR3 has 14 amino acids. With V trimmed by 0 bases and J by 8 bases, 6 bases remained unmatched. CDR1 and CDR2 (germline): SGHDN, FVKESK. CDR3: CASSQDRGIRGYTF. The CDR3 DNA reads TGTGCCAGCAGCCAAGACAGGGGGATTAGGGGCTACACCTTC.

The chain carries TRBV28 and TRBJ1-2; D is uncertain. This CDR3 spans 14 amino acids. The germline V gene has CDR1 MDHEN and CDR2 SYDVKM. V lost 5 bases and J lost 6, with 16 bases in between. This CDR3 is CASSTPPVRDGYTF. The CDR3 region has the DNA TGTGCCAGCAGTACCCCCCCGGTTCGCGATGGCTACACCTTC.

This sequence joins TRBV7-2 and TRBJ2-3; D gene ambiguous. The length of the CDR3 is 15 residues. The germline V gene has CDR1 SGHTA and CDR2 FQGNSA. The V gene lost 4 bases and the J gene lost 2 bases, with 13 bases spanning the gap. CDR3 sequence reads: CASSSRRGYTDTQYF. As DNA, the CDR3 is TGTGCCAGCAGCTCCCGGCGCGGTTACACAGATACGCAGTATTTT.

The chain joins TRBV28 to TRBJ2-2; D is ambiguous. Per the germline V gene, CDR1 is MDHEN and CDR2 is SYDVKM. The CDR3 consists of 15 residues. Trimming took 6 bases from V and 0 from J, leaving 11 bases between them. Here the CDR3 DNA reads TGTGCCAGCAGCCGACCACGGGCGAACACCGGGGAGCTGTTTTTT. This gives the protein CASSRPRANTGELFF.

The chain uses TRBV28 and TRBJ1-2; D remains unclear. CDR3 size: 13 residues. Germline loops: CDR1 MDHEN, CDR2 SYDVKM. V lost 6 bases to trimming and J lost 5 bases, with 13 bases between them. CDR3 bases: TGTGCCAGCAGCGGAGGACTGTTATATGGCTACACCTTC. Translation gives CASSGGLLYGYTF.

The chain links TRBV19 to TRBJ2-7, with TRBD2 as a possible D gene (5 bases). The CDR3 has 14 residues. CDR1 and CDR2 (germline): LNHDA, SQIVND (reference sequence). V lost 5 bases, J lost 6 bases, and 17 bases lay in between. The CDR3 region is CASSSSQEGLEQYF. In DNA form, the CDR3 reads TGTGCCAGTAGTTCCTCGCAAGAGGGCCTCGAGCAGTACTTC.

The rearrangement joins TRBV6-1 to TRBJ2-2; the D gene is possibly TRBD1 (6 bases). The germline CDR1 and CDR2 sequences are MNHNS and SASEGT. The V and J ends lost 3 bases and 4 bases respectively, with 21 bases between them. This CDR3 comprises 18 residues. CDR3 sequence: CASSDDLDARGLTGELFF. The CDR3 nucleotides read TGTGCCAGCAGTGATGACCTGGATGCCAGGGGCCTCACCGGGGAGCTGTTTTTT.

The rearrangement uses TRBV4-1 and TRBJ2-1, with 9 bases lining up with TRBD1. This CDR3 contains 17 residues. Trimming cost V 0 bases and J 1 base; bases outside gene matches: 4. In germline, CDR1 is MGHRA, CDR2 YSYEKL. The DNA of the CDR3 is TGCGCCAGCAGCCAAGATCTCGGGACAGGGTCCTACAATGAGCAGTTCTTC. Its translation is CASSQDLGTGSYNEQFF.

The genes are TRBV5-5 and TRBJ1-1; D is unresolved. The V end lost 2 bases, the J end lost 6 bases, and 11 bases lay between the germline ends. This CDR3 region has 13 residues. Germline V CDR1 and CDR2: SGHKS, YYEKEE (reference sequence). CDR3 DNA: TGTGCCAGCAGCTTACCGCAGGTACCTGAAGCTTTCTTT. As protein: CASSLPQVPEAFF.